Listed here are 10 T cell receptor beta chains from one sample, sequenced in a study of graft-versus-host responses after intestinal transplantation. Profiled with immunoSEQ multiplex PCR; TCRdb holds only in-frame clones, not every one. Found here are about 120,000 clones, about 93% of them singletons; the top ten hold over 0.1%. Their cognate antigens are unknown. The sequences come from unstimulated CD4+ T cells sorted from spleen or lymph node cells, collected before intestinal transplant. Receptor source: a human donor who received an intestinal transplant.

This chain connects TRBV7-3 to TRBJ1-3; D not certain. The CDR3 loop spans 14 amino acids. The germline V and J ends were trimmed by 3 bases and 6 bases, with 12 bases remaining between them. The V gene's germline CDR1 is SGHTA and CDR2 FQGTGA. The CDR3 reads CASSLNTAANTIYF. The CDR3 DNA sequence: TGTGCCAGCAGCTTGAACACTGCAGCAAACACCATATATTTT.

The chain is built from TRBV30 and TRBJ2-1, with 9 bases aligning to TRBD2. Trimming cost V 2 bases and J 6 bases; bases outside gene matches: 5. The germline V gene encodes CDR1 GTSNPN and CDR2 SVGIG (reference sequence). The CDR3 totals 14 residues. In DNA, the CDR3 is TGTGCCTGGAGTTCGGGACTAGCTCCCAATGAGCAGTTCTTC. Translating it yields CAWSSGLAPNEQFF.

The chain links TRBV7-9 to TRBJ1-2, with TRBD1 matching 7 bases. Losses at the gene ends were 3 bases for V and 6 bases for J; bases not matched to a gene: 10. The CDR3 is 15 residues long. In germline, CDR1 is SEHNR, CDR2 FQNEAQ (reference sequence). The CDR3 coding sequence is TGTGCCAGCAGCTTTCCCCAGGGGGAATGGGATGGCTACACCTTC. Translation: CASSFPQGEWDGYTF.

V usage is TRBV2 and J usage is TRBJ1-4; TRBD1 matches 11 bases. The CDR3 is 15 amino acids. Germline V lookup: CDR1 SNHLY, CDR2 FYNNEI. J gave up 7 bases and V 6 bases, and 7 bases lay outside the gene matches. This CDR3 is CASRQRDRGGEKLFF. CDR3 nucleotide sequence: TGTGCCAGCAGGCAACGGGACAGGGGGGGTGAAAAACTGTTTTTT.

The chain couples TRBV29-1 to TRBJ2-7, with 7 bases aligning to TRBD1. This CDR3 spans 13 amino acids. The V gene end was trimmed by 4 bases and the J gene end by 6 bases; junction bases not matched to a gene: 9. CDR1 is SQVTM and CDR2 is ANQGSEA in the germline V gene. The chain's CDR3 is CSVVPTGPPEQYF. In DNA, the CDR3 is TGCAGCGTTGTACCGACAGGGCCTCCCGAGCAGTACTTC.

In its sample, this clone was seen a few times. This sequence joins TRBV5-1 and TRBJ2-1; the match to TRBD2 covers 10 bases. CDR1 SGHRS and CDR2 YFSETQ come from the germline V gene. The CDR3 is 15 amino acids. The ends lost 4 bases at V and 3 bases at J; junction bases unmatched: 4. The DNA of the CDR3 is TGCGCCAGCAGCCTAAGACTAGCGGGCTACAATGAGCAGTTCTTC. It codes for CASSLRLAGYNEQFF.

This chain uses TRBV2 with TRBJ1-2; 8 bases are a match to TRBD1. The CDR3 has 14 residues. Germline V gene data show CDR1 as SNHLY and CDR2 as FYNNEI. J lost 6 bases, V lost 3 bases, and 6 bases had no gene match. CDR3 nucleotide sequence: TGTGCCAGCAGTGAGTGGCAGGGGGCGAATGGCTACACCTTC. It yields the protein CASSEWQGANGYTF.

This chain connects TRBV18 to TRBJ1-5; D remains ambiguous. This CDR3 has 15 amino acids. Germline V CDR1 and CDR2: KGHSH, LQKENI. V lost 3 bases to trimming and J lost 3 bases, with 12 bases between them. CDR3 sequence reads: CASSPLSVANQPQHF. CDR3 nucleotides: TGTGCCAGCTCACCTCTGTCTGTGGCCAATCAGCCCCAGCATTTT. Looking up the rest from reference TRBV18 and TRBJ1-5 gives the full variable domain: NAGVMQNPRHLVRRRGQEARLRCSPMKGHSHVYWYRQLPEEGLKFMVYLQKENIIDESGMPKERFSAEFPKEGPSILRIQQVVRGDSAAYFCASSPLSVANQPQHFGDGTRLSIL.

V usage is TRBV7-9 and J usage is TRBJ1-4; D is unresolved. The germline V gene encodes CDR1 SEHNR and CDR2 FQNEAQ (reference sequence). V was trimmed by 1 base and J by 5 bases, leaving 11 bases between them. The CDR3 length is 15 residues. In nucleotides, the CDR3 is TGTGCCAGCAGCTTAGGACGGATGTCAAATGAAAAACTGTTTTTT. Protein: CASSLGRMSNEKLFF.

This clone was observed a few times. V gene TRBV6-6 combines with J gene TRBJ1-1, with D uncertain. The V gene lost 6 bases and the J gene lost 14 bases, with 16 bases spanning the gap. This CDR3 is 11 amino acids long. The germline gives CDR1 MNHNY, CDR2 SVGAGI (reference sequence). DNA of the CDR3: TGTGCCAGCAGCCCGGATGTAGGGCTCTTCTTT. It specifies CASSPDVGLFF.